This is a list of T cell receptor beta chains from one sample in a study of blood T cell repertoires in COVID-19. Assay used: immunoSEQ multiplex PCR; TCRdb lists only in-frame clones, some missing. This repertoire shows over 150,000 clones, around four fifths found once; its top ten account for approximately 2.9%. The sequencing input was peripheral blood. All receptors come from a woman aged 60-75 years with acute or convalescent COVID-19. Each CDR3 is given with its conserved first and last residue. D genes are given only for firm matches. The size entry is marked missing in some rows and otherwise reads once, few, many or a size class.

TRBV9	TRBJ1-1	TRBD1	.	CASSVEGTGEAFF	TGTGCCAGCAGCGTAGAAGGGACAGGTGAAGCTTTCTTT
TRBV3-1/TRBV3-2	TRBJ2-3	TRBD2	once	CASSQVGGGAADTQYF	TGTGCCAGCAGCCAAGTGGGCGGGGGGGCCGCAGATACGCAGTATTTT
TRBV28	TRBJ1-1	.	.	CASLSIRPAGTEAFF	TGTGCCAGCCTGTCAATCCGGCCCGCGGGCACTGAAGCTTTCTTT
TRBV19	TRBJ2-5	TRBD1	few	CASSISGGSETQYF	TGTGCCAGTAGTATATCAGGGGGTAGTGAGACCCAGTACTTC
TRBV6-5	TRBJ2-3	TRBD2	once	CASSPGGAHTDTQYF	TGTGCCAGCAGCCCGGGGGGGGCGCATACAGATACGCAGTATTTT
TRBV6-2/TRBV6-3	TRBJ1-1	.	.	CASSYSGQPGDTEAFF	TGTGCCAGCAGTTACTCGGGGCAGCCAGGGGACACTGAAGCTTTCTTT
TRBV5-1	TRBJ1-4	TRBD1	once	CASSLGQGTEKLFF	TGCGCCAGCAGCTTAGGACAGGGGACCGAAAAACTGTTTTTT
TRBV3-1/TRBV3-2	TRBJ2-2	TRBD2	few	CASSQVIGTSGGASTGELFF	TGTGCCAGCAGCCAAGTTATAGGGACTAGCGGGGGGGCGAGCACCGGGGAGCTGTTTTTT
TRBV9	TRBJ1-3	.	.	CASSGSRQDPGNTIYF	TGTGCCAGCAGCGGGAGCCGACAGGACCCTGGAAACACCATATATTTT
TRBV7-2	TRBJ1-5	.	.	CASSFSEGFDQPQHF	TGTGCCAGCAGCTTCTCGGAGGGATTCGATCAGCCCCAGCATTTT
TRBV5-4	TRBJ2-7	.	.	CASSYGGGEQYF	TGTGCCAGCAGCTATGGGGGAGGCGAGCAGTACTTC